The clone carrying this TCR beta chain was observed a few times. The data were obtained in a study of CD8+ T cells in alopecia areata. The germline CDR1 and CDR2 sequences are SGDLS and YYNGEE. The CDR3 is made up of 15 amino acids. Trimming pared 0 bases from V and 5 bases from J, leaving 14 bases between. Extracted RNA was reverse transcribed into cDNA, the sequencing template. Libraries were prepared by immunoSEQ multiplex PCR; TCRdb keeps only in-frame clonotypes and omits some of them. The sample lists 95,000 to 100,000 clones; just under 60% were seen once. Treatment denoted: oral pan-JAK inhibitor, 5-10 mg twice daily.

This receptor was identified in a human donor with alopecia areata. The input for sequencing was CD8+ T cells sorted from blood, taken around week 55, from a patient treated with tofacitinib. V gene TRBV9 combines with J gene TRBJ2-5; D not resolved. DNA of the CDR3: TGTGCCAGCAGCGTAGTCCATCCGACCTGCGAGACCCAGTACTTC. Its protein product is CASSVVHPTCETQYF.